The present T cell receptor (beta chain) was sequenced within a study of OX40 agonist ivuxolimab in advanced cancers. Looking at the study overall: The treatment was a fully human IgG2 OX40 agonist, ivuxolimab. At 0.01 to 10 mg/kg, ivuxolimab was administered intravenously to patients every 2 weeks. Every patient in dose escalation had hepatocellular carcinoma, melanoma, renal cell or head and neck cancer.

Germline-derived CDR1 and CDR2 are LNHDA and SQIVND (reference sequence). Deletions cut 6 bases from V and 1 base from J, with 14 bases between. The CDR3 length is 15 residues. TCRdb's copy holds only in-frame clones and misses some; the assay was immunoSEQ multiplex PCR. The table includes roughly 100,000 clones, more than 80% detected once. Study findings and constraints: At 0.1 to 3.0 mg/kg and by week 6, clonal expansion occurred in CD4+ and CD8+ blood T cells.

Notes on this clone: Antigen unknown.

The chain employs TRBV19 and TRBJ2-3; TRBD2 might be the D (6 bases). Material: CD4+ or CD8+ T cells sorted from blood, obtained in a trial of the OX40 agonist ivuxolimab. This clonotype was obtained from an adult with an advanced solid tumor such as melanoma, head and neck, liver or kidney cancer. CDR3 nucleotide sequence: TGTGCCAGTAGCCCCGCCTGGGGGGGCACAGATACGCAGTATTTT. Protein: CASSPAWGGTDTQYF.